Listed here is a single TCR beta chain. Antigen: not known. Other DNA sequences in this sample translate to the same CDR3. PCR amplification relied on 60 Vbeta primers (plus 13 Jbeta primers). Assay: immunoSEQ multiplex PCR; the TCRdb copy retains only in-frame clones and omits some. The sample consists of roughly 180,000 clones, 65% to 90% of them appearing once. V shed 0 bases, J shed 4 bases, and the junction held 4 bases outside the gene matches. The CDR3 contains 16 residues. The germline CDR1 and CDR2 sequences are SGHNT and YYREEE (reference sequence). The entry originates in a study of cytomegalovirus exposure and HLA in healthy donors. Notes on the study in general: Previously analyzed data showed that most TCR beta V segments were productive at a frequency of about 87% or about 30%.

Sequencing input: PBMCs. The chain uses TRBV5-4 and TRBJ2-7, with TRBD2 identical over 13 bases. This TCR derives from a girl aged 2 to 10 in good health and CMV-seropositive. CDR3 loop: CASSLAGTSGKYEQYF. The CDR3 DNA is TGTGCCAGCAGCTTGGCCGGGACTAGCGGGAAGTACGAGCAGTACTTC.